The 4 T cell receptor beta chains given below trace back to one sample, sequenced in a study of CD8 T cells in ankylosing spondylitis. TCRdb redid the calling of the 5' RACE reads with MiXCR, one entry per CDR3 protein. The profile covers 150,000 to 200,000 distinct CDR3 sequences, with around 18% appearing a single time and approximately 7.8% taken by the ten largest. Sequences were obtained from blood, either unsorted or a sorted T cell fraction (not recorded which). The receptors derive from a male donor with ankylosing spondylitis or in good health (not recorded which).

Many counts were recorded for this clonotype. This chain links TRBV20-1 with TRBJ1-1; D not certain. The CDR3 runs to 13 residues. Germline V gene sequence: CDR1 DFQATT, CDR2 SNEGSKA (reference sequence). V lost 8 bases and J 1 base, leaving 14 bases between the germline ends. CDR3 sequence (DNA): TGCAGTACATCTAGGAAGGAGAACACTGAAGCTTTCTTT. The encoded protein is CSTSRKENTEAFF.

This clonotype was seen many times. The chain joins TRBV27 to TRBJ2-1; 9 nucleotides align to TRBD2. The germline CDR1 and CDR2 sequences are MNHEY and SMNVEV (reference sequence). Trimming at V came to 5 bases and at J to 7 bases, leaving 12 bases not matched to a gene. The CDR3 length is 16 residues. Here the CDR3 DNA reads TGTGCCAGCAGTGGACCGGGACTAGCCGGGATAAATGAGCAGTTCTTC. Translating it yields CASSGPGLAGINEQFF.

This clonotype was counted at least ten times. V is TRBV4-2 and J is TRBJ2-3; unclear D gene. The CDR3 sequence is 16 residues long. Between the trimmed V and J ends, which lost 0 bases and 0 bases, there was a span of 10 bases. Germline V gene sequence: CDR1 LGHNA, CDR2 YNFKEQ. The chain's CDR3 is CASSQEVAVSTDTQYF. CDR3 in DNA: TGTGCCAGCAGCCAAGAGGTTGCGGTTAGCACAGATACGCAGTATTTT.

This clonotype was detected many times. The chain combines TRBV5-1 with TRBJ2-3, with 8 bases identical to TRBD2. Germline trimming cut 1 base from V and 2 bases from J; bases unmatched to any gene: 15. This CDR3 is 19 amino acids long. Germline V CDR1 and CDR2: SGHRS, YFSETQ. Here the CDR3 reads CASSLTGALSGALTDTQYF. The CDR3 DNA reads TGCGCCAGCAGCTTGACTGGCGCCCTTAGCGGGGCGCTCACAGATACGCAGTATTTT.